The 27 T cell receptor beta chains given below trace back to one sample, sequenced in a study of vaccination and CD4 T cells after COVID-19. The treatment denotes: approximately 11-day PBMC culture with coronavirus spike peptide pools or control peptides (ViraFEST assay). Their specific antigens are unknown. The study sequenced cultured CD4+ T cell DNA using the Oncomine TCR Beta short-read assay. TCRdb reanalysed the PCR reads using MiXCR and keeps one entry per CDR3 protein. The sample contains over 15,000 distinct CDR3 sequences, 53% of which appear only once. This specimen consisted of CD4+ T cells from blood, cultured in vitro, obtained before SARS-CoV-2 vaccination. The receptors were gathered from a human donor who had recovered from COVID-19.

This clonotype was seen only a few times. The J gene is TRBJ1-2, the V gene TRBV20-1; no definite D call. Trimming cost V 4 bases and J 8 bases, with 17 bases left between them. The CDR3 loop spans 13 amino acids. Germline CDR1 is DFQATT and CDR2 is SNEGSKA (reference sequence). The CDR3 is CSATQRLTSGYTF. DNA for the CDR3: TGCAGTGCTACTCAAAGATTAACCTCCGGCTACACCTTC.

A few counts support this clonotype. V usage is TRBV20-1 and J usage is TRBJ1-1; the D is unclear. The germline V gene encodes CDR1 DFQATT and CDR2 SNEGSKA (reference sequence). V gave up 6 bases and J gave up 1 base, with 9 bases separating them. This CDR3 spans 12 amino acids. CDR3 DNA sequence: TGCAGTGCCCCGCGGGGGAACACTGAAGCTTTCTTT. Its translation is CSAPRGNTEAFF.

J is TRBJ2-7 and V is TRBV7-8; 9 nucleotides line up with TRBD2. V lost 2 bases to trimming and J lost 7 bases; unmatched junction nucleotides: 9. The CDR3 is 15 residues long. Germline CDR1 is SGHVS and CDR2 is FQNEAQ. CDR3 in amino acids: CASSLLSSGTGEQYF. In DNA form, the CDR3 reads TGTGCCAGCAGCTTATTGTCTAGCGGGACGGGTGAGCAGTACTTC. The whole variable domain, filled in from reference TRBV7-8 and TRBJ2-7, reads GAGVSQSPRYKVAKRGQDVALRCDPISGHVSLFWYQQALGQGPEFLTYFQNEAQLDKSGLPSDRFFAERPEGSVSTLKIQRTQQEDSAVYLCASSLLSSGTGEQYFGPGTRLTVT.

J is TRBJ1-1 and V is TRBV10-2; D ambiguous. V lost 3 bases and J 1 base, leaving 9 bases between the germline ends. Per the germline V gene, CDR1 is WSHSY and CDR2 is SAAADI. CDR3 size: 14 residues. In nucleotides, the CDR3 is TGCGCCAGCAGTGAAAGGACGGGGAACACTGAAGCTTTCTTT. It translates to CASSERTGNTEAFF.

Comments on this clonotype: Its ends do not fully match the called genes, so a read error is possible. This chain connects TRBV6-1 to TRBJ2-5; D not resolved. CDR3 length: 15 residues. Germline values: CDR1 MNHNS, CDR2 SASEGT. CDR3 sequence (DNA): TGTGCCAGCAGCGAAGGTTCATTCCCCGCTGAGACCCAGTACTTC. Translating it yields CASSEGSFPAETQYF.

A few counts support this clonotype. The chain has TRBV28 and TRBJ2-2; TRBD2 agrees at 9 bases. The V gene end was trimmed by 2 bases and the J gene end by 4 bases; junction bases not matched to a gene: 5. The CDR3 spans 16 residues. Looked up from germline, CDR1 is MDHEN and CDR2 is SYDVKM. The CDR3 protein is CASSLQAGGGTGELFF. The CDR3 bases are TGTGCCAGCAGTTTACAGGCGGGAGGGGGCACCGGGGAGCTGTTTTTT. Filled out from reference TRBV28 and TRBJ2-2, the complete variable domain reads DVKVTQSSRYLVKRTGEKVFLECVQDMDHENMFWYRQDPGLGLRLIYFSYDVKMKEKGDIPEGYSVSREKKERFSLILESASTNQTSMYLCASSLQAGGGTGELFFGEGSRLTVL.

This sequence joins TRBV7-9 and TRBJ1-1, with 8 bases that match TRBD1. The CDR3 is made up of 14 amino acids. Germline V CDR1 and CDR2: SEHNR, FQNEAQ (reference sequence). V lost 8 bases to trimming and J lost 1 base; unmatched junction nucleotides: 6. CDR3 amino acids: CASGATGGNTEAFF. CDR3 nucleotide sequence: TGTGCCAGCGGTGCCACAGGGGGGAACACTGAAGCTTTCTTT.

In its sample, this clonotype was seen a few times. This chain joins TRBV7-2 and TRBJ1-2, with D perhaps matching TRBD1 (6 bases). The germline V and J ends were trimmed by 3 bases and 6 bases, with 20 bases remaining between them. This CDR3 has 16 residues. Germline-derived CDR1 and CDR2 are SGHTA and FQGNSA. CDR3 loop: CASSFSVQGARDGYTF. The CDR3 DNA follows: TGTGCCAGCAGCTTCTCAGTACAGGGTGCGAGGGATGGCTACACCTTC.

This sequence joins TRBV5-6 and TRBJ2-5; D is possibly TRBD1 (6 bases). Trimming shortened V by 4 bases and J by 5 bases, and 6 bases separated the two germline ends. Germline CDR1 and CDR2: SGHDT and YYEEEE. The CDR3 runs to 11 residues. The CDR3 DNA follows: TGTGCCAGCAGCGACAGGGAGACCCAGTACTTC. This sequence encodes CASSDRETQYF.

The gene calls are TRBV7-3 and TRBJ2-1; 13 bases line up with TRBD2. From germline, CDR1 is SGHTA and CDR2 FQGTGA. Germline trimming cut 8 bases from V and 0 bases from J; bases unmatched to any gene: 13. This CDR3 is 19 amino acids long. The CDR3 loop is CASHYPGLAGPSSYNEQFF. In DNA form, the CDR3 reads TGTGCCAGCCATTATCCGGGACTAGCGGGACCTAGCTCCTACAATGAGCAGTTCTTC.

The chain combines TRBV7-9 with TRBJ2-5; D might be TRBD2 (5 bases). The V end was cut by 2 bases, the J end by 6 bases, with 16 bases between. Looked up from germline, CDR1 is SEHNR and CDR2 is FQNEAQ (reference sequence). This CDR3 region has 15 residues. In DNA form, the CDR3 reads TGTGCCAGCAGCTTATTTCGGGGATCCCGCCAGACCCAGTACTTC. Amino acid sequence: CASSLFRGSRQTQYF. Looking up the rest from reference TRBV7-9 and TRBJ2-5 gives the full variable domain: DTGVSQNPRHKITKRGQNVTFRCDPISEHNRLYWYRQTLGQGPEFLTYFQNEAQLEKSRLLSDRFSAERPKGSFSTLEIQRTEQGDSAMYLCASSLFRGSRQTQYFGPGTRLLVL.

The chain links TRBV7-3 to TRBJ2-1; either TRBD1 or TRBD2 may fit D (7 bases each). Trimming stripped 5 bases from V and 1 base from J, with 15 bases between. Germline lookup yields CDR1 SGHTA and CDR2 FQGTGA. CDR3 length: 16 amino acids. CDR3 amino acids: CASSPQGGISYNEQFF. CDR3 nucleotides: TGTGCCAGCAGCCCCCAGGGGGGGATTTCCTACAATGAGCAGTTCTTC.

The rearrangement joins TRBV10-3 to TRBJ2-2; D possibly matches TRBD1 or TRBD2 (5 bases each). CDR3 size: 16 residues. Trimming took 0 bases from V and 4 from J, leaving 12 bases between them. Germline V gene sequence: CDR1 ENHRY, CDR2 SYGVKD. Written as DNA, the CDR3 is TGTGCCATCAGTGAGTCTTGGGGGAGCACCACCGGGGAGCTGTTTTTT. The encoded protein is CAISESWGSTTGELFF.

The chain is built from TRBV20-1 and TRBJ2-7; D possibly uses TRBD1 or TRBD2 (5 bases each). The germline V and J ends were trimmed by 0 bases and 7 bases, with 16 bases remaining between them. The CDR3 is 14 residues long. CDR1 and CDR2 from the germline V gene are DFQATT and SNEGSKA (reference sequence). The CDR3, as DNA: TGCAGTGCTAGAGATACCGGGACCTCGGGGGAGCAGTACTTC. Residues: CSARDTGTSGEQYF.

V and J are TRBV20-1 and TRBJ2-5, with D possibly being TRBD2 (6 bases). CDR1 is DFQATT, CDR2 SNEGSKA, per germline (reference sequence). The CDR3 consists of 14 residues. Trimming shortened V by 4 bases and J by 5 bases, and 17 bases separated the two germline ends. CDR3 coding DNA: TGCAGTGCTAAATGGAGGGGAGAAGTGGAGACCCAGTACTTC. Protein product: CSAKWRGEVETQYF.

The CDR3: CASSYDRQSAEAFF. CDR3 in DNA: TGTGCCAGCAGTTACGACAGACAAAGCGCTGAAGCTTTCTTT. This rearrangement joins TRBV6-2 or TRBV6-3 to TRBJ1-1; D may be TRBD1 (5 bases). V gave up 2 bases and J gave up 6 bases, with 13 bases separating them. Germline V CDR1 and CDR2: MNHEY, SVGEGT. CDR3 length: 14 residues.

J is TRBJ2-7 and V is TRBV20-1; 7 bases match TRBD2. Germline assignment: CDR1 DFQATT and CDR2 SNEGSKA (reference sequence). This CDR3 contains 13 residues. Unmatched junction bases numbered 4, after V lost 3 bases and J lost 2 bases. CDR3 residues: CSARGRETYEQYF. CDR3 coding DNA: TGCAGTGCTAGGGGGCGGGAGACCTACGAGCAGTACTTC.

The chain is built from TRBV2 and TRBJ2-1; 10 bases map to TRBD2. CDR1 and CDR2 from the germline V gene are SNHLY and FYNNEI. There are 17 residues in the CDR3. J was trimmed by 9 bases and V by 3 bases; bases with no gene match: 14. The chain's CDR3 is CASSEGAGGPSVGEQFF. In nucleotides, the CDR3 is TGTGCCAGCAGTGAGGGAGCGGGAGGGCCCTCGGTGGGTGAGCAGTTCTTC. Full variable domain (rest looked up from reference TRBV2 and TRBJ2-1): EPEVTQTPSHQVTQMGQEVILRCVPISNHLYFYWYRQILGQKVEFLVSFYNNEISEKSEIFDDQFSVERPDGSNFTLKIRSTKLEDSAMYFCASSEGAGGPSVGEQFFGPGTRLTVL.

There are a few counts of this clonotype. V usage is TRBV6-2 or TRBV6-3 and J usage is TRBJ2-7; no firm D call. CDR3 length: 16 residues. Trimming took off 0 bases at V and 6 bases at J, with 18 bases between the two ends. Germline V lookup: CDR1 MNHEY, CDR2 SVGEGT. The DNA for the CDR3 is TGTGCCAGCAGTTACTCACCGAACCCCTGGGAAGGCGAGCAGTACTTC. This translates into CASSYSPNPWEGEQYF.

The V and J genes are TRBV4-2 and TRBJ2-6; D uncertain. The CDR3 covers 17 residues. Germline V gives CDR1 LGHNA, CDR2 YNFKEQ. With 1 base removed from V and 0 bases from J, the gap between germline ends came to 10 bases. The CDR3: CASSQVAGVSGANVLTF. CDR3 DNA sequence: TGTGCCAGCAGCCAAGTAGCCGGAGTCTCTGGGGCCAACGTCCTGACTTTC.

The chain links TRBV20-1 to TRBJ2-3; D might be TRBD2 (5 bases). CDR3 size: 15 residues. V shed 4 bases and J shed 0 bases, with 14 bases lying between them. Germline CDR1 DFQATT, CDR2 SNEGSKA (reference sequence). In nucleotides, the CDR3 is TGCAGTGCTAACCCGCGCGGACTGAGCACAGATACGCAGTATTTT. Its protein is CSANPRGLSTDTQYF.

This sequence joins TRBV19 and TRBJ1-2; D unresolved. In germline, CDR1 is LNHDA, CDR2 SQIVND (reference sequence). V dropped 3 bases and J dropped 8 bases, with 16 bases sitting between them. The CDR3 spans 14 residues. The chain's CDR3 is CASSMLDPKGGYTF. DNA for the CDR3: TGTGCCAGTAGTATGCTGGACCCGAAGGGCGGCTACACCTTC.

Only a few counts were recorded for this clonotype. The genes are TRBV24-1 and TRBJ1-3, with D perhaps matching TRBD1 (6 bases). This CDR3 has 16 amino acids. Per germline, CDR1 KGHDR and CDR2 SFDVKD. The V end lost 9 bases, the J end lost 0 bases, and 17 bases lay between the germline ends. The CDR3 reads CATGTTGKGSGNTIYF. The CDR3 region has the DNA TGTGCCACCGGGACAACAGGGAAAGGCTCTGGAAACACCATATATTTT.

The chain has TRBV20-1 and TRBJ2-4; tentatively, D is TRBD2 (5 bases). From germline, CDR1 is DFQATT and CDR2 SNEGSKA (reference sequence). The CDR3 loop spans 11 amino acids. V was trimmed by 5 bases and J by 6 bases, leaving 8 bases between them. CDR3 coding DNA: TGCAGTGCTGGCCGGGGAAACATTCAGTACTTC. Translated: CSAGRGNIQYF.

The CDR3 here is CASSPLASTDTQYF. The CDR3 nucleotides are TGTGCCAGTAGCCCACTAGCAAGCACAGATACGCAGTATTTT. V is TRBV19 and J is TRBJ2-3; TRBD2 might be the D (6 bases). The germline V gene has CDR1 LNHDA and CDR2 SQIVND (reference sequence). V was trimmed by 6 bases and J by 0 bases, leaving 10 bases between them. The CDR3 runs 14 residues.

The V call is TRBV7-2, the J call TRBJ2-5; D perhaps matches TRBD2 (5 bases). The CDR3 contains 13 residues. V was pared by 5 bases and J by 5 bases, with 12 bases between. In germline, CDR1 is SGHTA, CDR2 FQGNSA. CDR3 sequence reads: CASSPNGGETQYF. Here the CDR3 DNA reads TGTGCCAGCAGCCCCAACGGAGGCGAGACCCAGTACTTC.

The rearrangement links TRBV2 to TRBJ2-7; 10 bases agree with TRBD2. The CDR3 totals 14 residues. J gave up 3 bases and V 4 bases, and 3 bases lay outside the gene matches. CDR1 and CDR2 (germline): SNHLY, FYNNEI. The DNA of the CDR3 is TGTGCCAGCAGTGCACTAGCGGGATACTACGAGCAGTACTTC. Translated: CASSALAGYYEQYF.